Following are 3 T cell receptor beta chains from one sample sequenced in a study of shared clonotypes between healthy human individuals. Using immunoSEQ multiplex PCR, the repertoire was profiled, and TCRdb retains in-frame clones only, with some absent. In the table there are about 1 million clones, 78% of which are singletons. The material sequenced was memory CD4+ T cells from PBMCs. This sample's subset: CD45RA-negative fraction. These receptors were obtained from a man between 18 and 35 years old in good health. Some clones in this sample may be carry-over from other donors' samples.

This clone was seen a single time. The CDR3 coding sequence is TGTGCCAGCAGTCCCTCCGGGACAGCCACAGATACGCAGTATTTT. It is translated as CASSPSGTATDTQYF. The V and J genes are TRBV28 and TRBJ2-3, with TRBD1 matching 7 bases. The CDR3 has 15 residues. The J segment lost 2 bases and the V segment lost 5 bases, leaving 7 bases of the junction unmatched. In germline, CDR1 is MDHEN, CDR2 SYDVKM. The whole variable domain, remainder taken from reference TRBV28 and TRBJ2-3, is DVKVTQSSRYLVKRTGEKVFLECVQDMDHENMFWYRQDPGLGLRLIYFSYDVKMKEKGDIPEGYSVSREKKERFSLILESASTNQTSMYLCASSPSGTATDTQYFGPGTRLTVL.

The chain links TRBV7-3 to TRBJ2-3; 11 bases line up with TRBD2. The CDR3 sequence is 19 residues long. Trimming removed 3 bases from V and 2 bases from J; junction bases left unmatched: 13. In germline, CDR1 is SGHTA, CDR2 FQGTGA. The DNA for the CDR3 is TGTGCCAGCAGCTTTGGGCGGGACGTTAGCGGGAGGGCCACAGATACGCAGTATTTT. Translating it yields CASSFGRDVSGRATDTQYF.

The genes are TRBV30 and TRBJ1-1; no reliable D call. V lost 0 bases and J 0 bases, leaving 14 bases between the germline ends. Germline CDR1 and CDR2: GTSNPN and SVGIG (reference sequence). This CDR3 comprises 16 residues. In DNA, the CDR3 is TGTGCCTGGAGTGTAAATCTCGGGGAAGTGAACACTGAAGCTTTCTTT. As protein: CAWSVNLGEVNTEAFF.